These 21 T cell receptor beta chains came from one sample sequenced in a study of regulatory T cells in long-lasting Graves disease. The time point was: newly diagnosed GD, antithyroid drugs for less than 3 months. Scientists built the TCR library using RNA that was extracted from PBMCs. With iRepertoire HTBI primers and Arm-PCR of CDR3 regions, TCR beta libraries were built. TCRdb recomputed calls from the multiplex PCR reads with MiXCR, one row per CDR3 protein. The sample shows 350,000 to 500,000 distinct CDR3 sequences, around 15% of them seen only once. These same records also appear under a second study, on T cells in Graves' hyperthyroidism and ophthalmopathy.

Sequenced material: peripheral blood mononuclear cells (PBMCs), taken at new diagnosis, from a patient treated with antithyroid drugs. These receptors all come from a woman aged 50 to 60 with Graves disease.

This chain uses TRBV20-1 with TRBJ2-2; 9 nucleotides line up with TRBD1. With 5 bases clipped from V and 7 bases from J, the junction kept 11 bases outside the gene matches. This CDR3 spans 15 amino acids. CDR1 and CDR2 (germline): DFQATT, SNEGSKA (reference sequence). The CDR3 sequence is CSAQQGASHGGELFF. CDR3 sequence (DNA): TGCAGTGCTCAACAGGGGGCATCGCATGGCGGGGAGCTGTTTTTT.

This clonotype came up many times. V and J are TRBV30 and TRBJ1-2, with 8 bases fitting TRBD1. V trimming: 2 bases; J trimming: 4 bases; junction bases outside the gene matches: 3. The germline V gene encodes CDR1 GTSNPN and CDR2 SVGIG (reference sequence). The CDR3 runs 13 residues. The CDR3 reads CAWSLTGGYGYTF. In nucleotides, the CDR3 is TGTGCCTGGAGTCTAACAGGGGGCTATGGCTACACCTTC.

To note about this clonotype: This could be a read error, since a much larger clone is one nucleotide away. The chain links TRBV19 to TRBJ2-5; 11 bases agree with TRBD2. The assigned J gene may be wrong: the sequence end matches TRBJ2-1 better. Germline-derived CDR1 and CDR2 are LNHDA and SQIVND (reference sequence). The CDR3 is 15 amino acids. CDR3 nucleotides: TGTGCCAGTAGGGAGACTAGCGGGGTTTACAAAGAGCAGTTCTTC. Protein: CASRETSGVYKEQFF.

At least ten counts were recorded for this clonotype. This chain connects TRBV5-1 to TRBJ1-1, with 7 bases aligning to TRBD1. Germline V CDR1 and CDR2: SGHRS, YFSETQ. The CDR3 loop spans 13 amino acids. The V gene end was trimmed by 3 bases and the J gene end by 4 bases; junction bases not matched to a gene: 3. The CDR3 nucleotides read TGCGCCAGCAGCTCGACAGGGTTCACTGAAGCTTTCTTT. This codes for CASSSTGFTEAFF.

This clonotype was recorded many times. The chain couples TRBV12-3 or TRBV12-4 to TRBJ1-5; 9 positions agree with TRBD1. Trimming at V came to 7 bases and at J to 1 base, leaving 11 bases not matched to a gene. This CDR3 contains 17 residues. The CDR3 bases are TGTGCCAGCACCCTACGATGGGGACAGGGAAGCAATCAGCCCCAGCATTTT. It yields the protein CASTLRWGQGSNQPQHF.

The rearrangement joins TRBV25-1 to TRBJ2-7; 13 bases map to TRBD2. This CDR3 is built from 16 residues. J lost 6 bases, V lost 4 bases, and 9 bases had no gene match. CDR1 is MGHDK, CDR2 SYGVNS, per germline. The CDR3 DNA reads TGTGCCAGCAGTGGGGGACTAGCGGGATCTCTCTCCGAGCAGTACTTC. Its translation is CASSGGLAGSLSEQYF.

This clonotype was seen at least ten times. CDR3 protein: CASSPSGRSYYEQYF. CDR3 coding DNA: TGTGCCAGCAGTCCTAGCGGGAGGTCCTACTACGAGCAGTACTTC. V and J are TRBV28 and TRBJ2-7; 11 bases align to TRBD2. The CDR3 is made up of 15 amino acids. In germline, CDR1 is MDHEN, CDR2 SYDVKM. J gave up 3 bases and V 5 bases, and 6 bases lay outside the gene matches.

This clonotype was counted at least ten times. The CDR3 bases are TGTGCCAGCAGCTTAGTCGGGCTAGCGGGAGGTTCTGGGGAGCTGTTTTTT. Protein: CASSLVGLAGGSGELFF. V usage is TRBV7-8 and J usage is TRBJ2-2; TRBD2 aligns across 11 bases. Germline CDR1 and CDR2: SGHVS and FQNEAQ. V lost 1 base and J lost 8; bases outside the gene matches: 9. CDR3 size: 17 residues.

Comment on this clonotype: With a much larger clone just one base away, this may be a read error. The V gene is TRBV7-9, the J gene TRBJ2-5, with 9 positions matching TRBD1. CDR1 is SEHNR and CDR2 is FQNEAQ in the germline V gene (reference sequence). This CDR3 is 13 amino acids long. CDR3 sequence reads: CAGSRGTGETQYF. CDR3 nucleotides: TGTGCCGGCAGCCGAGGGACAGGGGAGACCCAGTACTTC. Using reference TRBV7-9 and TRBJ2-5 for the parts outside the CDR3, the full variable domain is DTGVSQNPRHKITKRGQNVTFRCDPISEHNRLYWYRQTLGQGPEFLTYFQNEAQLEKSRLLSDRFSAERPKGSFSTLEIQRTEQGDSAMYLCAGSRGTGETQYFGPGTRLLVL.

As for this clonotype: This may stem from a read error, because a much larger clone lies one nucleotide away. The rearrangement uses TRBV3-1 and TRBJ1-1; 9 positions match TRBD1. This CDR3 is built from 12 residues. Germline CDR1 reads LGHDT; CDR2 reads YNNKEL (reference sequence). The CDR3 here is CVSRQGVTEAFF. CDR3 sequence (DNA): TGTGTCAGTAGACAGGGGGTCACTGAAGCTTTCTTT. Together with reference TRBV3-1 and TRBJ1-1, the CDR3 gives the full variable domain: DTAVSQTPKYLVTQMGNDKSIKCEQNLGHDTMYWYKQDSKKFLKIMFSYNNKELIINETVPNRFSPKSPDKAHLNLHINSLELGDSAVYFCVSRQGVTEAFFGQGTRLTVV.

This clonotype has ten or more counts. The gene calls are TRBV12-3 or TRBV12-4 and TRBJ2-2; 8 nucleotides agree with TRBD1. The CDR3 extends over 13 amino acids. With 5 bases clipped from V and 6 bases from J, the junction kept 2 bases outside the gene matches. The CDR3 reads CASSDRGSGELFF. The CDR3 bases are TGTGCCAGCAGTGACAGGGGATCCGGGGAGCTGTTTTTT.

This clonotype has a handful of counts. The chain recombines TRBV20-1 with TRBJ2-5, with TRBD1 matching over 8 bases. The CDR3 totals 15 residues. CDR1 is DFQATT, CDR2 SNEGSKA, per germline (reference sequence). V trimming: 6 bases; J trimming: 3 bases; junction bases outside the gene matches: 12. CDR3 region: CSAPNPDRVEETQYF. CDR3 DNA: TGCAGTGCACCGAACCCGGACAGGGTAGAAGAGACCCAGTACTTC.

The chain joins TRBV5-1 to TRBJ2-3; D is ambiguous. The CDR3 spans 14 residues. V was clipped by 4 bases and J by 4 bases, with 13 bases between them. Looked up from germline, CDR1 is SGHRS and CDR2 is YFSETQ. This CDR3 reads CASSITPGSDTQYF. The CDR3 nucleotides read TGCGCCAGCAGCATAACCCCGGGTTCAGATACGCAGTATTTT.

This clonotype came up many times. The chain has TRBV11-1 and TRBJ2-3, with TRBD2 as a possible D gene (5 bases). CDR1 is SGHAT, CDR2 FQDESV, per germline (reference sequence). V lost 6 bases and J 3 bases, leaving 16 bases between the germline ends. CDR3 length: 15 residues. CDR3 sequence reads: CASSVLGGPTDTQYF. The CDR3 coding sequence is TGTGCCAGCAGTGTCCTTGGAGGACCAACAGATACGCAGTATTTT.

This clonotype was recorded many times. The chain employs TRBV20-1 and TRBJ2-1, with 9 bases lining up with TRBD2. Trimming removed 0 bases from V and 2 bases from J; junction bases left unmatched: 2. From germline, CDR1 is DFQATT and CDR2 SNEGSKA (reference sequence). The CDR3 has 15 amino acids. CDR3 region: CSARDLAGPYNEQFF. The CDR3 nucleotides read TGCAGTGCTAGAGATCTAGCGGGACCCTACAATGAGCAGTTCTTC.

This clonotype occurred a few times. At one of its ends the junction is not consistent with the germline gene, which may arise from a read error. This sequence joins TRBV5-1 and TRBJ2-3, with 10 bases matching TRBD1. The CDR3 covers 15 residues. Germline V gene data show CDR1 as SGHRS and CDR2 as YFSETQ. The CDR3 region has the DNA TGCACCAGCAGCTCCGGGACAGGGGCCCCAGATACGCAGTATTTT. Translated: CTSSSGTGAPDTQYF.

This clonotype has at least ten counts. The CDR3 region is CASSGSGRGETQYF. CDR3 DNA sequence: TGTGCCAGCAGTGGGAGCGGGAGGGGAGAGACCCAGTACTTC. The chain links TRBV2 to TRBJ2-5; TRBD2 agrees at 10 bases. The CDR3 is made up of 14 amino acids. After removal of 4 bases from V and 4 bases from J, the junction contained 3 bases not matched to a gene. Per germline, CDR1 SNHLY and CDR2 FYNNEI.

This clonotype has more than one count but fewer than ten. The rearrangement links TRBV5-1 to TRBJ2-3, with TRBD2 identical over 12 bases. With V trimmed by 5 bases and J by 5 bases, 6 bases remained unmatched. The CDR3 extends over 15 amino acids. CDR1 and CDR2 (germline): SGHRS, YFSETQ. The CDR3 reads CASRSPGLAGDTQYF. CDR3 nucleotide sequence: TGCGCCAGCAGGTCACCGGGACTAGCGGGAGATACGCAGTATTTT.

As concerns this clonotype: With a much larger clone just one base away, this may be a read error. Here the CDR3 omits its conserved ending phenylalanine or tryptophan, so a read error is the likely source. The chain joins TRBV16 to TRBJ1-1; D gene ambiguous. The CDR3 sequence is 15 residues long. The germline V gene encodes CDR1 KGHSY and CDR2 FQNENV. Trimming took 0 bases from V and 1 from J, leaving 9 bases between them. Written as DNA, the CDR3 is TGTGCCAGCAGCCAATCCTGGGTGGGGAACACTGAAGCTTTCTCT. This encodes CASSQSWVGNTEAFS.

This clonotype was detected a few times. The chain couples TRBV4-1 to TRBJ2-5, with D perhaps TRBD2 (9 bases). The CDR3 is 20 residues long. CDR1 MGHRA and CDR2 YSYEKL come from the germline V gene. Trimming pared 1 base from V and 7 bases from J, leaving 31 bases between. The CDR3 nucleotides read TGCGCCAGCAGCCAAGTCAGCCGGGAGTGGCGGGAGGGTGACAGGGGGACCCAGTACTTC. Amino acids: CASSQVSREWREGDRGTQYF.

In its sample, this clonotype was seen many times. CDR3 sequence reads: CSALSGRRGNEQFF. The CDR3 coding sequence is TGCAGTGCCCTTAGCGGGAGACGCGGCAATGAGCAGTTCTTC. The chain recombines TRBV20-1 with TRBJ2-1; 9 bases line up with TRBD2. In germline, CDR1 is DFQATT, CDR2 SNEGSKA (reference sequence). Trimming removed 6 bases from V and 6 bases from J; junction bases left unmatched: 9. The CDR3 covers 14 residues.